This T cell receptor beta chain derives from a study of T-cell reconstitution after alpha-beta-depleted transplantation in children. Study findings and constraints: Diversity of TCRbeta at day 60 was high in some patients, arising from surviving recipient T cells and thymic progenitors.

In the case of this clonotype: Its antigen is not known.

The germline gives CDR1 SSHAT, CDR2 FNYEAQ (reference sequence). Germline trimming cut 1 base from V and 8 bases from J; bases unmatched to any gene: 12. The CDR3 covers 17 residues. Preparation of the TCRbeta library involved a method that used unique molecular identifiers. TCRdb used MiXCR to reprocess the PCR reads, holding one entry per CDR3 protein. The sample contains 700,000 to 850,000 distinct CDR3 sequences, roughly 15% of which appear only once. The chain combines TRBV7-7 with TRBJ2-1; 9 bases agree with TRBD1. Sequencing was performed on PBMCs, mostly from graft donor cells, taken 360 days after TCRalphabeta/CD19-depleted stem cell transplant. The sequence was collected from a male patient aged 10 to 17 who had a stem cell transplant for acute lymphoblastic leukemia, so the T cells may come from the graft donor. CDR3: CASSLVVREDRGHEQFF. CDR3 nucleotides: TGTGCCAGCAGCTTAGTCGTGAGGGAGGACAGGGGTCATGAGCAGTTCTTC.